This T cell receptor (beta chain) was sequenced for a study of blood T cell repertoires in COVID-19 (TCRdb year 2020). In terms of the full investigation: The collaborator samples originated in the United States, Italy and Spain and spanned the acute and convalescent phases of COVID-19. The material from the prospective study consisted of cDNA or gDNA derived from T cells, B-cell-depleted T cells, or PBMCs. A freely available public database, intended as a resource for researchers studying the immune response to SARS-CoV-2, is where the repertoires were released. Samples came from the ongoing ImmuneRACE study (first 160 participants) plus 1,254 subjects from 6 global collaborators. Nearly every sample came with metadata listing a de-identified subject ID, COVID-19 status, age in years and sex. Where available, HLA class I and class II types were obtained from metadata supplied by the sample provider rather than from assay-based typing. Deeply sampled blood TCRbeta repertoires from subjects exposed to, actively infected with, or recovered from COVID-19 were included in the dataset.

TCRbeta CDR3 regions were amplified from genomic DNA using the immunoSEQ Assay, a bias-controlled multiplex PCR. The study's processing was this. Nucleated cell counts per sample were estimated from amplification of reference gene primers within the assay. To quantify the absolute abundance of each unique TCRbeta CDR3 rearrangement, sequence reads were collapsed and filtered. For each sample, productive Simpson clonality was calculated as the square root of Simpson's diversity index over productive rearrangements. TCRdb stores this immuneACCESS table with in-frame sequences only. Part of the clones is absent; in the studies checked, under half of the shortfall reflects unresolved V genes, and no reason is known for the rest. That table is the source of V, J and clone size, and D and trimming were worked out from the DNA. This sample is represented by approximately 130,000 clones; 85% of them were singletons. The ten largest clones represent 4.3% of the sample.

A word on this clone: Its binding antigen is unknown. It has no much larger one-base neighbor in the sample; base qualities were not kept.

Collaborating institutions collected whole blood in K2EDTA tubes following their own protocols. Collaborator samples were shipped for TCRbeta analysis as frozen whole blood, isolated PBMCs, or DNA extracted from either sample type. Results and caveats for the whole study, not just this receptor: How much clinical and demographic metadata was included differed by source and by participant, and the metadata was provided uncurated.

This sequence was found in a human donor in a cohort sampled during active COVID-19. Sequenced: peripheral blood.

Here the CDR3 is given as CASSPTGDEQYV. The nucleotide sequence reads TGTGCCAGCAGCCCAACAGGGGACGAGCAGTACGTC. The V and J segments used are TRBV7-9 and TRBJ2-7, and TRBD1 aligns with 7 junction nucleotides. Taken from the germline V gene (reference sequence), the CDR1 and CDR2 loops are SEHNR and FQNEAQ. At the junction V is shortened by 5 bases and J by 5 bases; bases outside the gene matches: 3. The CDR3 runs 12 residues from the cysteine to the valine. Only the CDR3 region is kept as DNA, spanning 36 bases read in frame from base 1.